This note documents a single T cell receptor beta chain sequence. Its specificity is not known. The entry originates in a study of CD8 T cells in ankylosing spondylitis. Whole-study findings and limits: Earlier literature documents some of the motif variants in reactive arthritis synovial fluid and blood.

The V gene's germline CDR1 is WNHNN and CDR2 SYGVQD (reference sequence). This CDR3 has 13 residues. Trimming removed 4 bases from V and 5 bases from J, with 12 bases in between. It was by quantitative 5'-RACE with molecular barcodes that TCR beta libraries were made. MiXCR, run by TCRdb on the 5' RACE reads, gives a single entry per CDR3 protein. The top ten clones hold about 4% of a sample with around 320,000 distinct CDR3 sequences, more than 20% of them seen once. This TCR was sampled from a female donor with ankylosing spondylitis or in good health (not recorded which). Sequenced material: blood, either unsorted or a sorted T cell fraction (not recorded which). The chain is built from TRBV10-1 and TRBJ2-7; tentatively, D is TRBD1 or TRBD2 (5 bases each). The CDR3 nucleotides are TGCGCCAGCAGTGGGGGGTTTCAGGACGAGCAGTACTTC. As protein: CASSGGFQDEQYF.